A selection of T cell receptor beta chains follows, all from one sample in a study of blood T cell repertoires in COVID-19. The method was immunoSEQ multiplex PCR; TCRdb's version includes in-frame clones alone and lacks a portion of them. The sample has about 240,000 clones, approximately 90% seen once; the top ten hold 7.2%. Sequences were obtained from peripheral blood. These TCRs come from a man aged 60 to 69 who had recovered from COVID-19. The CDR3 runs from the conserved cysteine through the conserved F or W. The order of the fields is V gene, D gene, clone size, J gene, CDR3 DNA, CDR3 protein. The D gene is left open where the match is weak. For some rows the clone size is stated as once, few or many, or as a class when expanded; others skip it.

TRBV6-4	TRBD1	-	TRBJ2-1	TGTGCCAGCAGTGAGGGGACAGGCCCCTACAATGAGCAGTTCTTC	CASSEGTGPYNEQFF
TRBV11-2	-	-	TRBJ2-3	TGTGCCAGCAGAACAAGGAGGGGTTCTAGCACAGATACGCAGTATTTT	CASRTRRGSSTDTQYF
TRBV24-1	-	-	TRBJ2-1	TGTGCCACCGGCGACAGCTCCTACAATGAGCAGTTCTTC	CATGDSSYNEQFF
TRBV10-2	TRBD1	-	TRBJ1-6	TGCGCCAGTCAGACAGGGGCCAATTCACCCCTCCACTTT	CASQTGANSPLHF
TRBV3-1/TRBV3-2	-	-	TRBJ1-4	TGTGCCAGCAGCCAGAGACAGAAAAATGAAAAACTGTTTTTT	CASSQRQKNEKLFF
TRBV11-2	TRBD1	-	TRBJ2-2	TGTGCCAGCAGCTCCCGGGGACAGGGAAAAGACCTCACCGGGGAGCTGTTTTTT	CASSSRGQGKDLTGELFF
TRBV15	TRBD2	-	TRBJ2-7	TGTGCCACCAGCAGACTAGCGGGAGGTTACGAGCAGTACTTC	CATSRLAGGYEQYF
TRBV10-3	TRBD2	-	TRBJ2-2	TGTGCCATCAGTGAGTCGACTAGCGGGCGGATCGCGAACACCGGGGAGCTGTTTTTT	CAISESTSGRIANTGELFF
TRBV5-5	TRBD1	-	TRBJ1-1	TGTGCCAGCACCTACGGACAGGGAGGTAGGACTGAAGCTTTCTTT	CASTYGQGGRTEAFF
TRBV6-5	TRBD1	-	TRBJ1-1	TGTGCCAGCACCAACAGGGGAGGAAGGAACACTGAAGCTTTCTTT	CASTNRGGRNTEAFF
TRBV5-6	TRBD2	-	TRBJ2-5	TGTGCCAGCAGCTTTGGGACTAGCGGGAAGGAGACCCAGTACTTC	CASSFGTSGKETQYF
TRBV18	TRBD1	-	TRBJ1-5	TGTGCCAGCTCACCACGGAACAGGGGGAATCAGCCCCAGCATTTT	CASSPRNRGNQPQHF
TRBV7-9	-	-	TRBJ2-5	TGTGCCAGCAGCACATTGACTGCCCAAGAGACCCAGTACTTC	CASSTLTAQETQYF
TRBV6-5	-	few	TRBJ2-2	TGTGCCAGCATAGTATCATACACCGGGGAGCTGTTTTTT	CASIVSYTGELFF
TRBV11-2	TRBD2	once	TRBJ2-4	TGTGCCAGCAGCTTTCGACTAGCCGGGGTCAAAAACATTCAGTACTTC	CASSFRLAGVKNIQYF
TRBV4-2	-	-	TRBJ2-2	TGTGCCAGCAGCCACGAGCGGGACACCGGGGAGCTGTTTTTT	CASSHERDTGELFF
TRBV7-8	-	few	TRBJ1-1	TGTGCCAGCAGCCAATTACGGGTGAACACTGAAGCTTTCTTT	CASSQLRVNTEAFF